These 10 T cell receptor beta chains originate from one sample sequenced in a study of blood T cell repertoires in COVID-19. Sequencing used immunoSEQ multiplex PCR; TCRdb keeps in-frame clones, though not all of them. The table shows 350,000 or so clones, with about 88% occurring only once. Sequenced: PBMCs or T cells enriched from blood (not recorded which). These receptors were collected from a woman under 40 who had been exposed to COVID-19.

This sequence joins TRBV7-6 and TRBJ2-2, with D possibly being TRBD1 (6 bases). Germline CDR1 SGHVS, CDR2 FNYEAQ. This CDR3 spans 17 amino acids. Trimming stripped 5 bases from V and 1 base from J, with 17 bases between. CDR3 in DNA: TGTGCCAGCAGCCCTTGGCCTCCGGGACAGAACACCGGGGAGCTGTTTTTT. Translated, it gives CASSPWPPGQNTGELFF. Filled out from reference TRBV7-6 and TRBJ2-2, the complete variable domain reads GAGVSQSPRYKVTKRGQDVALRCDPISGHVSLYWYRQALGQGPEFLTYFNYEAQQDKSGLPNDRFSAERPEGSISTLTIQRTEQRDSAMYRCASSPWPPGQNTGELFFGEGSRLTVL.

The rearrangement uses TRBV28 and TRBJ1-1; D remains unclear. CDR3 length equals 15 residues. Germline V lookup: CDR1 MDHEN, CDR2 SYDVKM. V lost 8 bases and J lost 0, with 16 bases in between. CDR3 loop: CASPQPGSMNTEAFF. Here the CDR3 DNA reads TGTGCCAGCCCGCAGCCGGGGAGCATGAACACTGAAGCTTTCTTT.

The chain employs TRBV7-2 and TRBJ1-6; 7 nucleotides agree with TRBD1. CDR1 SGHTA and CDR2 FQGNSA come from the germline V gene. Unmatched junction bases numbered 10, after V lost 5 bases and J lost 6 bases. The CDR3 spans 16 residues. CDR3 sequence reads: CASSLQGGRFNSPLHF. In DNA, the CDR3 is TGTGCCAGCAGCCTGCAGGGGGGTCGGTTTAATTCACCCCTCCACTTT.

V and J are TRBV15 and TRBJ2-7; perhaps TRBD1 as D (6 bases). The V end was cut by 1 base, the J end by 1 base, with 17 bases between. The germline CDR1 and CDR2 sequences are LNHNV and YYDKDF (reference sequence). The CDR3 has 17 residues. The CDR3 bases are TGTGCCACCAGCAGAGCGGCAGGGGCGGTTCGGTCCTACGAGCAGTACTTC. This codes for CATSRAAGAVRSYEQYF.

The V call is TRBV28, the J call TRBJ1-5; D not resolved. The CDR3 extends over 13 amino acids. Germline lookup yields CDR1 MDHEN and CDR2 SYDVKM. Trimming took off 2 bases at V and 5 bases at J, with 7 bases between the two ends. The CDR3 bases are TGTGCCAGCAGTTTAGAGGGCCATCAGCCCCAGCATTTT. It codes for CASSLEGHQPQHF. The entire variable domain, with the rest obtained from reference TRBV28 and TRBJ1-5, is as follows: DVKVTQSSRYLVKRTGEKVFLECVQDMDHENMFWYRQDPGLGLRLIYFSYDVKMKEKGDIPEGYSVSREKKERFSLILESASTNQTSMYLCASSLEGHQPQHFGDGTRLSIL.

The chain combines TRBV6-5 with TRBJ1-2, with a tentative D call TRBD1 (5 bases). Germline values: CDR1 MNHEY, CDR2 SVGAGI. The CDR3 is 14 amino acids. V gave up 4 bases and J gave up 8 bases, with 17 bases separating them. CDR3 residues: CASSSPPTVYGYTF. The CDR3, as DNA: TGTGCCAGCAGTTCCCCACCGACAGTGTACGGCTACACCTTC.

CDR3 nucleotide sequence: TGTGCCAGCAGCGACCCACAGTACCAAGAGACCCAGTACTTC. Amino acid sequence: CASSDPQYQETQYF. The chain uses TRBV9 and TRBJ2-5; D uncertain. V was pared by 3 bases and J by 0 bases, with 9 bases between. CDR3 length: 14 residues. The germline gives CDR1 SGDLS, CDR2 YYNGEE.

The chain couples TRBV12-3 or TRBV12-4 to TRBJ2-7; TRBD2 is a possible D gene (5 bases). This CDR3 contains 11 residues. Trimming removed 6 bases from V and 8 bases from J, with 11 bases in between. CDR3 nucleotides: TGTGCCAGCAGGGGCAGAGGGCAGCAGTACTTC. Protein product: CASRGRGQQYF.

As to this clone: At the DNA level, this CDR3 is encoded by other sequences in the same sample as well. The genes are TRBV4-1 and TRBJ2-7; TRBD2 matches 9 bases. The CDR3 runs 15 residues. Per germline, CDR1 MGHRA and CDR2 YSYEKL. V was clipped by 0 bases and J by 1 base; unmatched bases: 1. In nucleotides, the CDR3 is TGCGCCAGCAGCCAAGAACTAGCGGGTTCCTACGAGCAGTACTTC. Translating gives CASSQELAGSYEQYF.

Only one count was recorded for this clone. The chain combines TRBV15 with TRBJ1-4; no clear D. The germline V gene encodes CDR1 LNHNV and CDR2 YYDKDF (reference sequence). The germline V and J ends were trimmed by 4 bases and 12 bases, with 21 bases remaining between them. This CDR3 is 15 amino acids long. The CDR3: CATSKLAGRPDQLFF. CDR3 nucleotides: TGTGCCACCAGCAAACTTGCGGGCAGACCTGATCAACTGTTTTTT.